A single T cell receptor (beta chain) is shown here with its context. Its specificity is unknown. The sample is drawn from a study of T-cell memory formation after mild COVID-19. Turning to the study itself: Largely, TCR clusters stayed within a single donor.

J gave up 4 bases and V 4 bases, and 3 bases lay outside the gene matches. Germline V lookup: CDR1 SGDLS, CDR2 YYNGEE. The CDR3 sequence is 14 residues long. TCRdb fed the 5' RACE reads into MiXCR, producing one record per CDR3 protein. The top ten clones hold 23% of a sample with around 200,000 distinct CDR3 sequences, roughly 23% of them seen once. Study-level points and caveats: Day 15 to 85 contracting clones showed balanced CD4/CD8; later expanders leaned CD4+.

V usage is TRBV9 and J usage is TRBJ1-2, with 11 bases that match TRBD1. The clonotype comes from an adult woman who had mild COVID-19 (a few samples of this study predate the infection). Cell type and time point are not known. What was sequenced was PBMCs or a T cell subset sorted from them (not recorded which). CDR3 sequence (DNA): TGTGCCAGCAGCTCCGGGACAGGGGGCTATGGCTACACCTTC. Protein sequence: CASSSGTGGYGYTF.